This is a list of T cell receptor beta chains from one sample in a study of CD8 T cells in ankylosing spondylitis. TCRdb re-analysed the 5' RACE reads in MiXCR, keeping a single row per CDR3 protein. This sample has around 220,000 distinct CDR3 sequences, with 15% to 20% found just once. The specimen was blood, either unsorted or a sorted T cell fraction (not recorded which). Receptors originate from a male donor with ankylosing spondylitis. Each CDR3 is given with its conserved first and last residue. D genes are given only for firm matches. A row's size may be missing; if present it is once, few, many or a size class.

d_call j_call clone_size v_call cdr3_nt cdr3_aa
- TRBJ2-5 - TRBV11-2 TGTGCCAGCAGCTTAACCCAAGAGACCCAGTACTTC CASSLTQETQYF
TRBD1 TRBJ1-1 - TRBV4-1 TGCGCCAGCAGCCAAGCGAGGACAGGGGACTTAGGACGAGCTTTCTTT CASSQARTGDLGRAFF
TRBD1 TRBJ2-3 few TRBV7-9 TGTGCCAGCAGCTTAGAATCGGGGACCGGGACAGGAGGTTTTATGGACCTCACAGATACGCAGTATTTT CASSLESGTGTGGFMDLTDTQYF
- TRBJ2-7 - TRBV4-1 TGCGCCAGCAGCCTAAGCACCGGGACTGGTTCCTACGAGCAGTACTTC CASSLSTGTGSYEQYF
- TRBJ2-3 - TRBV30 TGTGCCTGGAGTGGCCTTAGCACAGATACGCAGTATTTT CAWSGLSTDTQYF
- TRBJ2-3 - TRBV2 TGTGCCAGCAGTGAACCTACAGGGACCACAGATACGCAGTATTTT CASSEPTGTTDTQYF
TRBD2 TRBJ2-1 - TRBV7-2 TGTGCCAGCAGCTTACGTAGCGGGGGGCTGGGTGAGCAGTTCTTC CASSLRSGGLGEQFF
- TRBJ2-5 - TRBV7-6 TGTGCCAGCAGCGCGGTCCCGCGAGAACAAGAGACCCAGTACTTC CASSAVPREQETQYF
TRBD1 TRBJ2-1 - TRBV20-1 TGCAGTGCTAGAGACCTTGGGACAGCCTTCAATGAGCAGTTCTTC CSARDLGTAFNEQFF
- TRBJ1-1 few TRBV29-1 TGCAGCGTTGTAGGGGAGACTGAAGCTTTCTTT CSVVGETEAFF
- TRBJ1-2 - TRBV7-9 TGTGCCAGCAGCTTTCCGCTGGAGCGTGGCTACACCTTC CASSFPLERGYTF
- TRBJ2-5 - TRBV6-2/TRBV6-3 TGTGCCAGCAGTCAACAGGGAGGTCAAGAGACCCAGTACTTC CASSQQGGQETQYF
TRBD1 TRBJ1-1 few TRBV12-3/TRBV12-4 TGTGCCAGCAGTCTCGGGACAGGGGTCACTGAAGCTTTCTTT CASSLGTGVTEAFF
TRBD1 TRBJ2-7 many TRBV12-3/TRBV12-4 TGTGCCAGCACCTTGGGACAGTCCTACGAGCAGTACTTC CASTLGQSYEQYF
TRBD1 TRBJ2-1 - TRBV5-6 TGTGCCAGCAGTGTGACAGGGGTGAATGAGCAGTTCTTC CASSVTGVNEQFF
- TRBJ2-5 many TRBV5-1 TGCGCCAGCAGCTTTTGGGCACTCACTCAAGAGACCCAGTACTTC CASSFWALTQETQYF
- TRBJ2-5 - TRBV3-1 TGTGCCAGCAGCCAAGGTGACGATTTTGGGACCCAGTACTTC CASSQGDDFGTQYF
TRBD1 TRBJ2-7 - TRBV27 TGTGCCAGCAGACTTACGGGACAGAACTACGAGCAGTACTTC CASRLTGQNYEQYF
- TRBJ2-7 few TRBV5-6 TGTGCCAGCAGCCCCAAGGGTGCGGGGCTCTACGAGCAGTACTTC CASSPKGAGLYEQYF
TRBD1 TRBJ2-1 many TRBV29-1 TGCAGCGCTCGACAGGGTAATGAGCAGTTCTTC CSARQGNEQFF
TRBD1 TRBJ2-2 few TRBV14 TGTGCCAGCAGCCATGCGGACAGGGACCCCGGGGAGCTGTTTTTT CASSHADRDPGELFF
- TRBJ2-7 few TRBV12-3/TRBV12-4 TGTGCCAGCAGTTTAGGGGCGGGAAGGAGCAACGAGCAGTACTTC CASSLGAGRSNEQYF
TRBD1 TRBJ2-1 many TRBV29-1 TGCAGCGCGAGGACAGGGGGGTCGAATGAGCAGTTCTTC CSARTGGSNEQFF
- TRBJ2-2 - TRBV29-1 TGCAGCTCCCGCGGAGGGAACACCGGGGAGCTGTTTTTT CSSRGGNTGELFF
- TRBJ1-1 few TRBV20-1 TGCAGTGCTCCGGGGGCTGAAGCTTTCTTT CSAPGAEAFF
- TRBJ1-2 few TRBV10-3 TGTGCCATCAGTGCGGGCAGAGCTAACTATGGCTACACCTTC CAISAGRANYGYTF
- TRBJ2-2 - TRBV4-1 TGCGCCAGCAGCCAAGCGCGGGAGAACACCGGGGAGCTGTTTTTT CASSQARENTGELFF
- TRBJ1-5 many TRBV27 TGTGCCAGCAGTCTCCGGGGAGGCAATCAGCCCCAGCATTTT CASSLRGGNQPQHF
- TRBJ2-1 few TRBV4-3 TGCGCCAGCAGCCCCGGAAGGGGGGCCACGGGATCCAGCTCCTACAATGAGCAGTTCTTC CASSPGRGATGSSSYNEQFF
- TRBJ1-3 - TRBV7-9 TGTGCCAGCAGCTTCTACAGAGAGAGCTCTGGAAACACCATATATTTT CASSFYRESSGNTIYF
- TRBJ2-2 - TRBV4-2 TGTGCCAGCAGCCAAGAGAGGCGTTGGGCGAACACCGGGGAGCTGTTTTTT CASSQERRWANTGELFF
- TRBJ2-7 few TRBV12-3/TRBV12-4 TGTGCCAGCAGTTCTCTTCACGGAGAGCAGTACTTC CASSSLHGEQYF
- TRBJ2-7 many TRBV29-1 TGCAGCGCACCAGGGGGGGGAGGCGAGCAGTACTTC CSAPGGGGEQYF
- TRBJ2-2 - TRBV29-1 TGCAGCGCTGAGGTCGGGGATTGGGCCGGGGAGCTGTTTTTT CSAEVGDWAGELFF
TRBD1 TRBJ1-4 few TRBV7-9 TGTGCCAGCAGCTTAGCCGGGACAGATAATGAAAAACTGTTTTTT CASSLAGTDNEKLFF
TRBD1 TRBJ2-7 few TRBV4-1 TGCGCCAGCAGCCAAGGGGCAGGGGGCTACTACGAGCAGTACTTC CASSQGAGGYYEQYF